The rows below give T cell receptor beta chains drawn from one sample of a study of cytomegalovirus exposure and HLA in healthy donors. Produced via immunoSEQ multiplex PCR; TCRdb's table is partial and in-frame only. This listing includes around 130,000 clones. Sequenced sample: PBMCs. The receptor set was obtained from a woman aged 55-70 years in good health and CMV-seronegative. The conserved cysteine and the conserved F or W are not part of the CDR3 here. D genes are given only for firm matches.

v_gene,d_gene,CDR3aa
TRBV2,TRBD1,ASGQGVNTEAF
TRBV10-3,TRBD1,AILNPGQATDTQY
TRBV30,NA,AWSSTGWTQPQH
TRBV9,NA,ASSTRDTEAF
TRBV7-3,NA,ASSLRGIPNEKLF
TRBV29-1,NA,SVELETQY
TRBV2,NA,ASSELGAGNTEAF
TRBV6-1,NA,ASSEVMRRRNSNQPQH
TRBV5-4,TRBD1,ASSRGQGSDMNTEAF
TRBV9,NA,ASSEDTYNSPLH
TRBV6-6,NA,ASSYAWGLEGYT
TRBV19,TRBD2,ASTPGLAGKETQY
TRBV5-6,NA,ASSSLGGATNEKLF
TRBV7-6,NA,ASSGGGQSNEQF